The 25 T cell receptor beta chains reported below all come from one sample, sequenced in a study of identical twins (dated by TCRdb to 2015 to 2016). Library creation used 5' RACE. The reads were generated on an Illumina HiSeq 2000. Clones were called with MiXCR by TCRdb after fastp trimmed the public reads at Q25, and only in-frame beta chains were retained. Rows with a matching CDR3 protein are joined into one entry that keeps the most common DNA and genes. For this sample the table gives about 220,000 distinct CDR3 sequences, of which about a tenth were detected only once. The ten top clones hold 5.1% of the sample. The sample taken for sequencing was memory (CD45RO+) T cells sorted from blood. The sample's cell subset or site label is to be understood as: CD45RO+ enriched T cells. These TCRs come from a woman under 30 in good health.

This chain uses TRBV12-3 or TRBV12-4 with TRBJ2-7, with 10 bases aligning to TRBD2. The CDR3 is 16 amino acids. J gave up 3 bases and V 1 base, and 6 bases lay outside the gene matches. The CDR3 reads CASSLGPLAGVYEQYF. CDR3 DNA: TGTGCCAGCAGTTTAGGGCCGCTAGCGGGAGTCTACGAGCAGTACTTC.

There are many counts of this clonotype. The J gene is TRBJ2-7, the V gene TRBV15; maybe TRBD1 (5 bases). The germline CDR1 and CDR2 sequences are LNHNV and YYDKDF (reference sequence). The CDR3 consists of 13 residues. V was trimmed by 0 bases and J by 3 bases, leaving 6 bases between them. The CDR3 protein is CATSRDQGYEQYF. The CDR3 coding sequence is TGTGCCACCAGCAGAGATCAGGGCTACGAGCAGTACTTC.

This clonotype occurred a few times. The genes are TRBV14 and TRBJ2-5; D gene uncertain. Deletions cut 1 base from V and 3 bases from J, with 6 bases between. This CDR3 is built from 13 residues. The germline CDR1 and CDR2 sequences are SGHDN and FVKESK. In DNA, the CDR3 is TGTGCCAGCAGCCAAGGACTGAAAGAGACCCAGTACTTC. Encoded protein: CASSQGLKETQYF. Drawing the rest from reference TRBV14 and TRBJ2-5, the complete variable domain is EAGVTQFPSHSVIEKGQTVTLRCDPISGHDNLYWYRRVMGKEIKFLLHFVKESKQDESGMPNNRFLAERTGGTYSTLKVQPAELEDSGVYFCASSQGLKETQYFGPGTRLLVL.

The chain carries TRBV6-2 or TRBV6-3 and TRBJ1-1; D not resolved. Germline V gene data show CDR1 as MNHEY and CDR2 as SVGEGT. The CDR3 consists of 16 residues. Trimming left V 6 bases short and J 0 bases short, with 17 bases between. The CDR3 coding sequence is TGTGCCAGCAGCAACCCAGCGCGATTTTTGAACACTGAAGCTTTCTTT. Its protein product is CASSNPARFLNTEAFF.

This clonotype has at least ten counts. The gene calls are TRBV6-2 or TRBV6-3 and TRBJ2-7; 8 positions match TRBD1. This CDR3 region has 15 residues. CDR1 MNHEY and CDR2 SVGEGT come from the germline V gene. The J segment lost 3 bases and the V segment lost 5 bases, leaving 9 bases of the junction unmatched. The CDR3 bases are TGTGCCAGCAGTCCCCTCCGGGACAGGTACTACGAGCAGTACTTC. Protein: CASSPLRDRYYEQYF.

This clonotype was seen repeatedly, ten times or more. CDR3 sequence: CASSYRGPSGNTIYF. The CDR3 DNA sequence: TGTGCCAGCAGTTATAGGGGGCCCTCTGGAAACACCATATATTTT. This rearrangement joins TRBV6-5 to TRBJ1-3; 7 bases map to TRBD1. CDR1 and CDR2 from the germline V gene are MNHEY and SVGAGI. V lost 3 bases and J lost 0; bases outside the gene matches: 2. The CDR3 covers 15 residues.

The rearrangement links TRBV18 to TRBJ1-2; the match to TRBD1 covers 7 bases. Germline lookup yields CDR1 KGHSH and CDR2 LQKENI. After removal of 3 bases from V and 6 bases from J, the junction contained 4 bases not matched to a gene. The CDR3 loop spans 13 amino acids. CDR3 nucleotides: TGTGCCAGCTCACCGGGGACAGAGCATGGCTACACCTTC. Residues: CASSPGTEHGYTF.

This clonotype has at least ten counts. This rearrangement joins TRBV7-2 to TRBJ2-2; 12 nucleotides align to TRBD2. Germline values: CDR1 SGHTA, CDR2 FQGNSA. There are 16 residues in the CDR3. The V segment lost 3 bases and the J segment 6 bases; nucleotides outside the gene matches: 5. The DNA of the CDR3 is TGTGCCAGCAGCTTCCTAGCGGGAGGGCAGGCCGGGGAGCTGTTTTTT. Protein: CASSFLAGGQAGELFF.

This clonotype turned up a few times. This chain connects TRBV10-3 to TRBJ1-1; possibly TRBD1 for D (5 bases). Germline V gives CDR1 ENHRY, CDR2 SYGVKD. V lost 6 bases to trimming and J lost 11 bases, with 16 bases between them. The CDR3 extends over 12 amino acids. The DNA for the CDR3 is TGTGCCATCAGGAGGGGAAGGTCACGGGCTTTCTTT. Translated, it gives CAIRRGRSRAFF.

The chain carries TRBV18 and TRBJ1-1; 8 bases map to TRBD1. Looked up from germline, CDR1 is KGHSH and CDR2 is LQKENI. The CDR3 length is 14 residues. J was trimmed by 3 bases and V by 4 bases; bases with no gene match: 4. The CDR3 region is CASSRTGSDTEAFF. In DNA, the CDR3 is TGTGCCAGCTCACGGACAGGGTCGGACACTGAAGCTTTCTTT. Together with reference TRBV18 and TRBJ1-1, the CDR3 gives the full variable domain: NAGVMQNPRHLVRRRGQEARLRCSPMKGHSHVYWYRQLPEEGLKFMVYLQKENIIDESGMPKERFSAEFPKEGPSILRIQQVVRGDSAAYFCASSRTGSDTEAFFGQGTRLTVV.

V and J are TRBV7-2 and TRBJ2-5, with D hard to call. Germline V lookup: CDR1 SGHTA, CDR2 FQGNSA. This CDR3 region has 12 residues. V lost 2 bases and J 4 bases, leaving 5 bases between the germline ends. In DNA form, the CDR3 reads TGTGCCAGCAGCTTATTCGGAGAGACCCAGTACTTC. It yields the protein CASSLFGETQYF.

The chain links TRBV6-6 to TRBJ2-5; D might be TRBD1 or TRBD2, each matching 5 bases. This CDR3 region has 12 residues. Germline loops: CDR1 MNHNY, CDR2 SVGAGI (reference sequence). V was pared by 5 bases and J by 5 bases, with 9 bases between. CDR3 loop: CASSPGSETQYF. CDR3 in DNA: TGTGCCAGCAGTCCAGGGAGCGAGACCCAGTACTTC.

The V call is TRBV20-1, the J call TRBJ1-2, with D perhaps matching TRBD1 (6 bases). V was cut by 6 bases and J by 4 bases, with 15 bases left in between. Per germline, CDR1 DFQATT and CDR2 SNEGSKA (reference sequence). This CDR3 has 13 residues. The CDR3, as DNA: TGCAGTGCCCTACAGGGACCACTCTATGGCTACACCTTC. It yields the protein CSALQGPLYGYTF.

This clonotype was recorded once. The CDR3 DNA reads as TGCGCCAGCAGTGAGGCTAGCGGGAGGGCCGGGGAGCTGTTTTTT. It specifies CASSEASGRAGELFF. This rearrangement joins TRBV10-2 to TRBJ2-2; TRBD2 matches 12 bases. Germline V gives CDR1 WSHSY, CDR2 SAAADI. V dropped 2 bases and J dropped 6; count of bases not matched to a gene: 1. CDR3 size: 15 residues.

CDR3 in DNA: TGTGCCAGCAGTGAGACTAGACTCAATGAGCAGTTCTTC. This codes for CASSETRLNEQFF. The rearrangement links TRBV2 to TRBJ2-1; maybe TRBD2 (6 bases). The V end was cut by 3 bases, the J end by 6 bases, with 9 bases between. Germline V gene data show CDR1 as SNHLY and CDR2 as FYNNEI. The CDR3 runs 13 residues.

The chain links TRBV6-5 to TRBJ2-1, with TRBD2 identical over 8 bases. Per the germline V gene, CDR1 is MNHEY and CDR2 is SVGAGI. V gave up 10 bases and J gave up 8 bases; unmatched junction bases: 10. CDR3 size: 13 residues. The CDR3 DNA sequence: TGTGCCACCACTTGGGGGCGGGGGGATGAGCAGTTCTTC. As protein: CATTWGRGDEQFF.

The chain couples TRBV27 to TRBJ2-7; 8 bases fit TRBD1. This CDR3 comprises 14 residues. CDR1 is MNHEY, CDR2 SMNVEV, per germline (reference sequence). Trimming cost V 7 bases and J 6 bases; bases outside gene matches: 11. CDR3 sequence reads: CASTRTGWKSEQYF. The CDR3 nucleotides are TGTGCCAGCACCAGGACAGGGTGGAAGAGCGAGCAGTACTTC.

The table lists this clonotype with a few counts. The chain has TRBV5-1 and TRBJ2-5, with D perhaps TRBD2 (5 bases). The V gene's germline CDR1 is SGHRS and CDR2 YFSETQ. Trimming cost V 3 bases and J 5 bases, with 17 bases left between them. The CDR3 is made up of 15 amino acids. CDR3 region: CASSYGLDLKETQYF. As DNA, the CDR3 is TGCGCCAGCAGCTACGGACTCGACCTGAAGGAGACCCAGTACTTC.

The chain recombines TRBV20-1 with TRBJ2-3; D is uncertain. Germline CDR1 and CDR2: DFQATT and SNEGSKA (reference sequence). The CDR3 has 13 residues. V was pared by 8 bases and J by 0 bases, with 12 bases between. The CDR3 is CSSRPPSTDTQYF. The DNA of the CDR3 is TGCAGTTCGAGACCCCCTAGCACAGATACGCAGTATTTT.

For this clonotype: One end of the junction fails to match germline, which may point to a read error. The genes are TRBV7-7 and TRBJ2-5, with 8 bases aligning to TRBD2. Germline assignment: CDR1 SSHAT and CDR2 FNYEAQ (reference sequence). CDR3 length: 15 residues. CDR3 sequence: CASSPGTSSGETQYF. The CDR3, as DNA: TGTGCTAGCAGCCCGGGGACTAGTTCGGGCGAGACCCAGTACTTC.

The genes are TRBV6-2 or TRBV6-3 and TRBJ2-3; 13 bases map to TRBD2. Germline assignment: CDR1 MNHEY and CDR2 SVGEGT. With 5 bases clipped from V and 4 bases from J, the junction kept 6 bases outside the gene matches. The CDR3 has 16 residues. CDR3 DNA: TGTGCCAGCAGTCCCGGACTAGCGGGAGTGGCAGATACGCAGTATTTT. Residues: CASSPGLAGVADTQYF.

V usage is TRBV7-2 and J usage is TRBJ2-1; TRBD2 matches at 7 bases. V shed 1 base, J shed 5 bases, and the junction held 5 bases outside the gene matches. Germline V gene data show CDR1 as SGHTA and CDR2 as FQGNSA. The CDR3 spans 15 residues. DNA of the CDR3: TGTGCCAGCAGCTTAGGGTGGACTAGAGACAATGAGCAGTTCTTC. Amino acid sequence: CASSLGWTRDNEQFF.

This clonotype has a count of ten or more. The chain uses TRBV5-1 and TRBJ2-5; D is undetermined. The CDR3 runs to 13 residues. Germline assignment: CDR1 SGHRS and CDR2 YFSETQ. The ends were cut back, 1 base at V and 2 bases at J, with 6 bases in the middle. CDR3 residues: CASSLHRQETQYF. The CDR3 nucleotides are TGCGCCAGCAGCTTGCACAGACAAGAGACCCAGTACTTC.

This clonotype was observed many times. V and J are TRBV7-9 and TRBJ2-7; D remains ambiguous. V was pared by 6 bases and J by 5 bases, with 11 bases between. Germline assignment: CDR1 SEHNR and CDR2 FQNEAQ (reference sequence). This CDR3 comprises 12 residues. The CDR3 is CASRPISDEQYF. In DNA, the CDR3 is TGTGCCAGCAGGCCTATATCCGACGAGCAGTACTTC.

This clonotype was seen a few times. The chain links TRBV20-1 to TRBJ2-1; 14 bases are shared with TRBD2. Germline V gene data show CDR1 as DFQATT and CDR2 as SNEGSKA (reference sequence). With V trimmed by 5 bases and J by 10 bases, 16 bases remained unmatched. The CDR3 is made up of 17 amino acids. CDR3 nucleotide sequence: TGCAGTGCTGGAGGGGCCCGGGGACTAGCGGGGGTATGGGAGCAGTTCTTC. Translating gives CSAGGARGLAGVWEQFF.